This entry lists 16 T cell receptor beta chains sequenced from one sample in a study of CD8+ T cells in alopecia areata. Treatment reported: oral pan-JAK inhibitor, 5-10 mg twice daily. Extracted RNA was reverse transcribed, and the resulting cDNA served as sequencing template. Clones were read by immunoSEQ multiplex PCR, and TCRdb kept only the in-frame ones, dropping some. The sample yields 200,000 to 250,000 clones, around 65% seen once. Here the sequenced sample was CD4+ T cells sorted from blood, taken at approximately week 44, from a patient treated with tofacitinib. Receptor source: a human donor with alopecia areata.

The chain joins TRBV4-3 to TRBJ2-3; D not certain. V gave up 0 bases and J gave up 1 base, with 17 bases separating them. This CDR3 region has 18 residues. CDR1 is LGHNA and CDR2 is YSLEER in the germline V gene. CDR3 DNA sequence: TGCGCCAGCAGCCAAGATCAACCTGACGGAGTAGGCACAGATACGCAGTATTTT. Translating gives CASSQDQPDGVGTDTQYF.

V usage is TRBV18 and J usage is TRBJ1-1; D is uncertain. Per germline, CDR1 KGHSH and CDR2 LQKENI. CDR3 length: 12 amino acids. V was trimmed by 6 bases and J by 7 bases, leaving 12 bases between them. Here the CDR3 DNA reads TGTGCCAGCTCCCATCGGGGAGATGAAGCTTTCTTT. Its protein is CASSHRGDEAFF.

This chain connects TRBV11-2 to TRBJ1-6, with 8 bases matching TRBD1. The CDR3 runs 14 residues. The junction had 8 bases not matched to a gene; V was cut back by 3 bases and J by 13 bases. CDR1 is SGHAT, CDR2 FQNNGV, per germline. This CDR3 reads CASSFGQGSVPLHF. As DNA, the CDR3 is TGTGCCAGCAGCTTCGGACAGGGTTCTGTCCCCCTCCACTTT. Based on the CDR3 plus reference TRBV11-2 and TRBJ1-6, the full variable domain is EAGVAQSPRYKIIEKRQSVAFWCNPISGHATLYWYQQILGQGPKLLIQFQNNGVVDDSQLPKDRFSAERLKGVDSTLKIQPAKLEDSAVYLCASSFGQGSVPLHFGNGTRLTVT.

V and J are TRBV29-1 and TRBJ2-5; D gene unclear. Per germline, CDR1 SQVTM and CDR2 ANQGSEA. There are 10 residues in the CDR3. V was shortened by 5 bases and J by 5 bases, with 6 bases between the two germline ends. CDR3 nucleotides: TGCAGCGTTTACGAGGAGACCCAGTACTTC. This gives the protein CSVYEETQYF.

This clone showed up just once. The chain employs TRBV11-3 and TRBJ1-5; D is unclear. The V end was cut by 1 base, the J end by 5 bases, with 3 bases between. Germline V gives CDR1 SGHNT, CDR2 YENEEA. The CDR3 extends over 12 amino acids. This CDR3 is CASSLGDQPQHF. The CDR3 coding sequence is TGTGCCAGCAGCTTAGGTGATCAGCCCCAGCATTTT. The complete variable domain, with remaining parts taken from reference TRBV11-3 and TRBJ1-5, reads EAGVVQSPRYKIIEKKQPVAFWCNPISGHNTLYWYLQNLGQGPELLIRYENEEAVDDSQLPKDRFSAERLKGVDSTLKIQPAELGDSAVYLCASSLGDQPQHFGDGTRLSIL.

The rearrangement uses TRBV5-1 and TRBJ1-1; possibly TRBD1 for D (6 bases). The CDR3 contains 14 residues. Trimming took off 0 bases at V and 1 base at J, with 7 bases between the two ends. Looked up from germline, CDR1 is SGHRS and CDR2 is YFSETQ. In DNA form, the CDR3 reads TGCGCCAGCAGCTTGGGGGGGCAGAACACTGAAGCTTTCTTT. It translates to CASSLGGQNTEAFF.

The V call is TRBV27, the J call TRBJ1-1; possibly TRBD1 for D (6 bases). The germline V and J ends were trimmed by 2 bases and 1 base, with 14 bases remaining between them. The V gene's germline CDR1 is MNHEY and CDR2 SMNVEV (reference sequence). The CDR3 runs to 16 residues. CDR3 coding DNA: TGTGCCAGCAGTTTACTTGGGGGCAGTTGGAACACTGAAGCTTTCTTT. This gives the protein CASSLLGGSWNTEAFF.

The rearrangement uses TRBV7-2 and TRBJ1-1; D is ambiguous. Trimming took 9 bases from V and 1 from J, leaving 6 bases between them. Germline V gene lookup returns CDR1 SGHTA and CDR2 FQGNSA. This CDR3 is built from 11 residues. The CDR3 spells CASFWNTEAFF. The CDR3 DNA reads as TGTGCCAGTTTCTGGAACACTGAAGCTTTCTTT.

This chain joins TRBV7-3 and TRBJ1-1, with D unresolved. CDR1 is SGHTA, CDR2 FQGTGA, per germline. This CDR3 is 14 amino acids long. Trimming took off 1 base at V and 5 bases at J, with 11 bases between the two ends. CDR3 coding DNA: TGTGCCAGCAGCTTAAACGGGCTGAGAACTGAAGCTTTCTTT. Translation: CASSLNGLRTEAFF.

The CDR3 DNA follows: TGTGCCAGCAATCCCACAGGGGGACCAGGTTCACCCCTCCACTTT. It specifies CASNPTGGPGSPLHF. The chain couples TRBV7-2 to TRBJ1-6; 8 bases are a match to TRBD1. V gave up 7 bases and J gave up 9 bases; unmatched junction bases: 11. CDR3 length: 15 residues. The germline V gene has CDR1 SGHTA and CDR2 FQGNSA.

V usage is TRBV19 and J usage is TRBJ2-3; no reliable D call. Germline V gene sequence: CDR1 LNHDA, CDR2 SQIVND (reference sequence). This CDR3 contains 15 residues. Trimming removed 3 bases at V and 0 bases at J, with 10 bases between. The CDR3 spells CASSIVGTSTDTQYF. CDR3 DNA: TGTGCCAGTAGTATTGTGGGAACCAGCACAGATACGCAGTATTTT.

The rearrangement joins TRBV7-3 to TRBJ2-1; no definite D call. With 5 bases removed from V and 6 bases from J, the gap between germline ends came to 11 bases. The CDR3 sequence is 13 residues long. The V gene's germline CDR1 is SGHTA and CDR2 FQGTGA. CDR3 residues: CASSHATSNEQFF. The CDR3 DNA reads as TGTGCCAGCAGCCACGCAACTTCCAATGAGCAGTTCTTC.

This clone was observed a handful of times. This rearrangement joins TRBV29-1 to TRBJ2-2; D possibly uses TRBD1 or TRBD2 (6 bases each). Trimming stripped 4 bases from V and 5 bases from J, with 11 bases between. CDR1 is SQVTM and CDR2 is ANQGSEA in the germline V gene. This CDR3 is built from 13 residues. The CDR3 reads CSVGGGGTGELFF. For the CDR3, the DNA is TGCAGCGTTGGCGGAGGGGGGACCGGGGAGCTGTTTTTT.

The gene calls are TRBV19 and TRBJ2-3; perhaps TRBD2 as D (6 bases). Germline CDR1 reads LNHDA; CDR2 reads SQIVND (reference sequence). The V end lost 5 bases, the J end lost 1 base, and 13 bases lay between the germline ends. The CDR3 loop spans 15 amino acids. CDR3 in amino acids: CASSPRGGGTDTQYF. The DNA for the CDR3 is TGTGCCAGTAGTCCCCGGGGCGGGGGCACAGATACGCAGTATTTT.

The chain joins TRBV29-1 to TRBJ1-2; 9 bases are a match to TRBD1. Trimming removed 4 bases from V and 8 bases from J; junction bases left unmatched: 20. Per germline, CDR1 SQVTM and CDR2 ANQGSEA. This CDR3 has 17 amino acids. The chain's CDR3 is CSVVSLNNPGTGSGYTF. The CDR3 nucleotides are TGCAGCGTTGTGTCCCTAAATAATCCCGGGACAGGGTCCGGCTACACCTTC.

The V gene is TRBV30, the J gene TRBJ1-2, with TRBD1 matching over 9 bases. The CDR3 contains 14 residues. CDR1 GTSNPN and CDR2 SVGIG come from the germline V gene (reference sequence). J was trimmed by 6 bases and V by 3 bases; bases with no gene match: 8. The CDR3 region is CAWSGDRAVDGYTF. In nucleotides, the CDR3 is TGTGCCTGGAGCGGGGACAGGGCCGTTGATGGCTACACCTTC. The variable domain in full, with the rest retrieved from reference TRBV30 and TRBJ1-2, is SQTIHQWPATLVQPVGSPLSLECTVEGTSNPNLYWYRQAAGRGLQLLFYSVGIGQISSEVPQNLSASRPQDRQFILSSKKLLLSDSGFYLCAWSGDRAVDGYTFGSGTRLTVV.